The rows below give T cell receptor beta chains drawn from one sample of a study of shared T cell receptors in the human thymus. The method was immunoSEQ multiplex PCR; TCRdb's version includes in-frame clones alone and lacks a portion of them. Counted here are 500,000 to 850,000 clones, about 89% occurring once; the ten biggest clones make up roughly 0.0087%. Separately, the same data were catalogued under a study of human thymus T cells.

Specimen: thymocytes. The receptors shown here come from a boy younger than two with a congenital heart defect. Both conserved end residues are part of each CDR3. The D gene is left open where the match is weak. The size of a clone is reported for some rows only, either as once, few or many, or as a class for expanded clones.

D gene,J gene,clone size,V gene,CDR3 protein,CDR3 DNA
TRBD1,TRBJ1-4,few,TRBV7-6,CASSDLLPGQVNEKLFF,TGTGCCAGCAGTGACCTCCTCCCGGGACAGGTTAATGAAAAACTGTTTTTT
TRBD1,TRBJ1-5,.,TRBV4-1,CASSQGTGGRTPNQPQHF,TGCGCCAGCAGCCAGGGGACAGGGGGGCGAACACCTAATCAGCCCCAGCATTTT
.,TRBJ1-2,.,TRBV13,CASSFPRRTDSGHGYTF,TGTGCCAGCAGCTTTCCGCGCAGGACAGATTCCGGCCATGGCTACACCTTC
.,TRBJ1-1,.,TRBV15,CATSRGHRVEERDEAFF,TGTGCCACCAGCAGAGGACACAGGGTTGAGGAGAGAGATGAAGCTTTCTTT
.,TRBJ2-5,.,TRBV5-1,CASSLDVGGYQETQYF,TGCGCCAGCAGCTTGGATGTGGGGGGTTACCAAGAGACCCAGTACTTC
TRBD1,TRBJ2-7,.,TRBV6-5,CASRPGQGAAYEQYF,TGTGCCAGCAGACCCGGACAGGGGGCGGCCTACGAGCAGTACTTC
.,TRBJ2-7,once,TRBV10-1,CARPGLRPYEQYF,TGCGCCAGACCGGGACTGCGACCCTACGAGCAGTACTTC
.,TRBJ1-2,.,TRBV18,CASSPPPTVKAPLTYGYTF,TGTGCCAGCTCACCCCCCCCGACAGTAAAGGCGCCCCTTACCTATGGCTACACCTTC
.,TRBJ1-1,once,TRBV5-1,CASSSLQNHGRAPYGNTEAFF,TGCGCCAGCAGCTCCCTCCAGAATCATGGCAGGGCGCCCTACGGGAACACTGAAGCTTTCTTT
TRBD1,TRBJ2-7,.,TRBV10-3,CAISRTGGAYEQYF,TGTGCCATCAGTAGAACAGGGGGCGCTTACGAGCAGTACTTC
TRBD1,TRBJ1-3,.,TRBV2,CASSADRGPGNTIYF,TGTGCCAGCAGCGCCGACAGGGGGCCTGGAAACACCATATATTTT
.,TRBJ2-1,.,TRBV2,CASSAGQFSENEQFF,TGTGCCAGCAGCGCGGGACAGTTCTCGGAAAATGAGCAGTTCTTC
TRBD1,TRBJ1-1,.,TRBV4-1,CASSQEPGTEGNTEAFF,TGCGCCAGCAGCCAAGAGCCCGGGACAGAAGGGAACACTGAAGCTTTCTTT
TRBD1,TRBJ1-5,.,TRBV27,CASSPSGTEDQPQHF,TGTGCCAGCAGTCCGTCCGGGACAGAAGATCAGCCCCAGCATTTT
TRBD1,TRBJ2-6,.,TRBV25-1,CASSPKTGWFSGANVLTF,TGTGCCAGCAGTCCTAAGACAGGGTGGTTTTCTGGGGCCAACGTCCTGACTTTC
TRBD2,TRBJ2-1,.,TRBV7-9,CASSSKRDKDNEQFF,TGTGCCAGCAGCTCCAAGCGGGATAAAGACAATGAGCAGTTCTTC
TRBD1,TRBJ2-7,few,TRBV28,CASSCPDRGLTYEQYF,TGTGCCAGCAGTTGCCCCGACAGGGGATTAACCTACGAGCAGTACTTC
TRBD2,TRBJ2-3,.,TRBV6-1,CASSGSGGLDTQYF,TGTGCCAGCAGTGGGAGCGGGGGATTGGATACGCAGTATTTT
TRBD1,TRBJ1-2,.,TRBV7-9,CASSLAMTGNYGYTF,TGTGCCAGCAGCTTAGCCATGACAGGGAACTATGGCTACACCTTC
.,TRBJ2-7,.,TRBV6-1,CASIRGLSYEQYF,TGTGCCAGCATCCGGGGTCTCTCCTACGAGCAGTACTTC
TRBD2,TRBJ2-1,.,TRBV25-1,CASSVRGLGFF,TGTGCCAGCAGTGTGAGGGGACTAGGGTTCTTC
.,TRBJ2-3,.,TRBV28,CASSLVAGVTDTQYF,TGTGCCAGCAGTTTAGTCGCAGGGGTCACAGATACGCAGTATTTT
TRBD1,TRBJ1-2,.,TRBV27,CASLRQGSYGYTF,TGTGCCAGCCTAAGACAGGGGAGCTATGGCTACACCTTC
.,TRBJ1-2,.,TRBV5-1,CASSPGRARGHGYTF,TGCGCCAGCAGCCCGGGCAGGGCAAGGGGTCATGGCTACACCTTC
.,TRBJ2-7,.,TRBV5-1,CASSLERPEEGYEQYF,TGCGCCAGCAGCTTGGAACGGCCGGAGGAGGGCTACGAGCAGTACTTC
.,TRBJ1-1,few,TRBV20-1,CSASGGEAFF,TGCAGTGCTAGCGGCGGTGAAGCTTTCTTT
TRBD2,TRBJ2-1,.,TRBV30,CAWGRYRASAGGRSNEQFF,TGTGCCTGGGGGAGGTACAGGGCGTCGGCGGGAGGGCGGTCTAATGAGCAGTTCTTC
TRBD2,TRBJ2-7,.,TRBV2,CASSEGREVSYEQYF,TGTGCCAGCAGTGAAGGGCGGGAGGTGAGTTACGAGCAGTACTTC
.,TRBJ1-1,.,TRBV10-3,CAISEKGGKTEAFF,TGTGCCATCAGTGAGAAAGGAGGCAAAACTGAAGCTTTCTTT
.,TRBJ2-1,.,TRBV7-9,CASSLAGLRGYNEQFF,TGTGCCAGCAGCTTAGCGGGGTTGAGGGGGTACAATGAGCAGTTCTTC
.,TRBJ1-5,.,TRBV6-4,CASSENSGAIQPQHF,TGTGCCAGCAGTGAGAACAGCGGAGCGATTCAGCCCCAGCATTTT
TRBD2,TRBJ2-1,.,TRBV7-9,CASSRLPGTSPYNEQFF,TGTGCCAGCAGCCGACTTCCCGGGACTAGCCCTTACAATGAGCAGTTCTTC
.,TRBJ2-1,.,TRBV19,CASTPEGGHNEQFF,TGTGCCAGTACCCCGGAAGGGGGTCACAATGAGCAGTTCTTC
TRBD1,TRBJ2-7,.,TRBV5-5,CASSSQRQGSQEEQYF,TGTGCCAGCAGCTCCCAAAGACAGGGATCCCAAGAAGAGCAGTACTTC
.,TRBJ2-7,.,TRBV30,CAWDSPGNEQYF,TGTGCCTGGGATTCCCCAGGGAACGAGCAGTACTTC
TRBD1,TRBJ2-7,.,TRBV13,CASSPRLVPRGEQYF,TGTGCCAGCAGCCCCCGACTTGTCCCCAGGGGGGAGCAGTACTTC
TRBD2,TRBJ2-2,.,TRBV6-5,CASSSPSGEGGELFF,TGTGCCAGCAGTTCGCCTAGCGGGGAAGGCGGGGAGCTGTTTTTT
TRBD2,TRBJ2-1,.,TRBV4-1,CASSQETGLGEQFF,TGCGCCAGCAGCCAAGAAACGGGACTAGGTGAGCAGTTCTTC
TRBD2,TRBJ2-4,.,TRBV4-3,CASSQSGENIQYF,TGCGCCAGCAGCCAAAGCGGGGAAAACATTCAGTACTTC
.,TRBJ2-7,.,TRBV7-9,CASTPSVRSSYEQYF,TGTGCCAGCACCCCTTCGGTCCGGAGCTCCTACGAGCAGTACTTC
.,TRBJ1-5,.,TRBV6-6,CASSYSHSNQPQHF,TGTGCCAGCAGTTACAGCCATAGCAATCAGCCCCAGCATTTT
.,TRBJ1-5,once,TRBV15,CATSGREGCNQPQHF,TGTGCCACCAGTGGGCGGGAGGGTTGCAATCAGCCCCAGCATTTT
TRBD1,TRBJ2-1,.,TRBV6-5,CASISGTGGWSEQFF,TGTGCCAGCATCTCCGGGACAGGGGGCTGGAGTGAGCAGTTCTTC
TRBD1,TRBJ2-1,.,TRBV4-1,CASSQGQGAGSGNEQFF,TGCGCCAGCAGCCAGGGACAGGGGGCAGGGTCAGGCAATGAGCAGTTCTTC
TRBD1,TRBJ1-1,.,TRBV29-1,CSVDPMGQGVTEAFF,TGCAGCGTTGACCCAATGGGACAGGGGGTCACTGAAGCTTTCTTT
TRBD1,TRBJ2-2,once,TRBV4-2,CASSQGGQGILPGELFF,TGTGCCAGCAGCCAAGGGGGACAGGGAATTTTGCCCGGGGAGCTGTTTTTT
TRBD2,TRBJ2-3,.,TRBV7-7,CASSSETGTSGGTSTDTQYF,TGTGCTAGCAGCTCCGAGACCGGGACTAGCGGGGGTACTAGCACAGATACGCAGTATTTT
TRBD2,TRBJ2-7,.,TRBV29-1,CSGGLAGSEQYF,TGCAGCGGGGGACTAGCGGGTAGCGAGCAGTACTTC
TRBD1,TRBJ2-7,.,TRBV15,CATSVTGTGTYEQYF,TGTGCCACCAGCGTAACCGGGACAGGGACTTACGAGCAGTACTTC
.,TRBJ1-2,.,TRBV14,CASSPGHPQKEDYGYTF,TGTGCCAGCAGCCCGGGACACCCGCAAAAAGAGGACTATGGCTACACCTTC
TRBD1,TRBJ1-1,few,TRBV29-1,CSVEPQGESYEAFF,TGCAGCGTTGAGCCGCAGGGGGAATCATATGAAGCTTTCTTT
.,TRBJ2-1,few,TRBV6-6,CASSYMENEQFF,TGTGCCAGCAGTTATATGGAGAATGAGCAGTTCTTC
TRBD2,TRBJ2-5,.,TRBV5-1,CASSVGQMVGTSGSPQETQYF,TGCGCCAGCAGCGTAGGACAGATGGTGGGGACTAGCGGGAGTCCCCAAGAGACCCAGTACTTC
TRBD1,TRBJ1-4,.,TRBV4-3,CASSQGGSRTGKLFF,TGCGCCAGCAGCCAAGGCGGGTCGAGGACAGGGAAACTGTTTTTT
TRBD1,TRBJ1-2,few,TRBV29-1,CSVGPPDRDRYGYTF,TGCAGCGTTGGACCCCCGGACAGGGATCGCTATGGCTACACCTTC
.,TRBJ1-2,once,TRBV19,CASSIGGFYGYTF,TGTGCCAGTAGTATCGGAGGGTTTTATGGCTACACCTTC
TRBD1,TRBJ2-1,.,TRBV4-1,CASSQRGTVALHNEQFF,TGCGCCAGCAGCCAAAGAGGGACAGTGGCCCTCCACAATGAGCAGTTCTTC
.,TRBJ1-2,.,TRBV2,CAPPSTDGVYGYTF,TGTGCCCCCCCGTCTACGGACGGGGTCTATGGCTACACCTTC